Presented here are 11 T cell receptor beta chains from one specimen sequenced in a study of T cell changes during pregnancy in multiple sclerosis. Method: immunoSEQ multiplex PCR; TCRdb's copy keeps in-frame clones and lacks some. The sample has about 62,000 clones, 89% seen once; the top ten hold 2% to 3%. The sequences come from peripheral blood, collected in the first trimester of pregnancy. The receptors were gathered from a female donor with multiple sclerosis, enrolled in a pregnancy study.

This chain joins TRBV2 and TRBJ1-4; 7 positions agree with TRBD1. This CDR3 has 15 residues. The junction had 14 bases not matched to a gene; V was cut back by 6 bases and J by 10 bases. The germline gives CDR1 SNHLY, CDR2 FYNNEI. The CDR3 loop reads CASSPSTGRYGKLFF. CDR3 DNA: TGTGCCAGCAGCCCCTCGACAGGGAGGTACGGAAAACTGTTTTTT.

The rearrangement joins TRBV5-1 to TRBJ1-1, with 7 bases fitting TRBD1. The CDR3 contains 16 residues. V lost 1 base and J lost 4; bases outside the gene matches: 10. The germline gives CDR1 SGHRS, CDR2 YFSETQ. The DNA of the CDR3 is TGCGCCAGCAGCTTGATGGTGTCACAGGGGAGCACTGAAGCTTTCTTT. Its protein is CASSLMVSQGSTEAFF. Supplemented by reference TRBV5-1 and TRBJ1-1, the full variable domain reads KAGVTQTPRYLIKTRGQQVTLSCSPISGHRSVSWYQQTPGQGLQFLFEYFSETQRNKGNFPGRFSGRQFSNSRSEMNVSTLELGDSALYLCASSLMVSQGSTEAFFGQGTRLTVV.

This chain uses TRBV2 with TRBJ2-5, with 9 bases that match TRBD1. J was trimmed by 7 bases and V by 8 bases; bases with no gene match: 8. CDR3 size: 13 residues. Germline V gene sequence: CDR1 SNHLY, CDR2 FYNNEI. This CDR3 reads CASPGTGKATQYF. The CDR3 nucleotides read TGTGCCAGCCCTGGGACAGGGAAAGCGACCCAGTACTTC.

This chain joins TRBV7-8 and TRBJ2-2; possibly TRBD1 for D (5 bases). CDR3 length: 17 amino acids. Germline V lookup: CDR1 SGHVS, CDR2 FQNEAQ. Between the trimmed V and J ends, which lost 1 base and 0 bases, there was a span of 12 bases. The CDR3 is CASSLVDSTTNTGELFF. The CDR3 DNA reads TGTGCCAGCAGCTTAGTAGACAGCACGACGAACACCGGGGAGCTGTTTTTT.

The CDR3 protein is CASSLDRGNGYTF. CDR3 in DNA: TGTGCCAGCAGCTTAGACAGGGGCAATGGCTACACCTTC. The chain joins TRBV7-3 to TRBJ1-2, with 8 nucleotides matching TRBD1. The V gene's germline CDR1 is SGHTA and CDR2 FQGTGA. V shed 2 bases, J shed 6 bases, and the junction held 2 bases outside the gene matches. The CDR3 loop spans 13 amino acids.

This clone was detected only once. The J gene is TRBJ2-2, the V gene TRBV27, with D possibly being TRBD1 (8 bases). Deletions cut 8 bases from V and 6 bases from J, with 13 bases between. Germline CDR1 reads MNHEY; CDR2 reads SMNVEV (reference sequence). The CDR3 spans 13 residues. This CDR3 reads CASRQGRAGELFF. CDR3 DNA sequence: TGTGCCAGCCGACAGGGGAGGGCCGGGGAGCTGTTTTTT.

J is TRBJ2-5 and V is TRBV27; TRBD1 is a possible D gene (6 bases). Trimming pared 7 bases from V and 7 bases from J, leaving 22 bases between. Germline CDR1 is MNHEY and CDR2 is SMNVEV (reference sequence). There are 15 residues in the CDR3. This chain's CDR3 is CASMPAGTPSRTQYF. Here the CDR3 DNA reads TGTGCCAGCATGCCAGCCGGGACACCTAGTAGGACCCAGTACTTC.

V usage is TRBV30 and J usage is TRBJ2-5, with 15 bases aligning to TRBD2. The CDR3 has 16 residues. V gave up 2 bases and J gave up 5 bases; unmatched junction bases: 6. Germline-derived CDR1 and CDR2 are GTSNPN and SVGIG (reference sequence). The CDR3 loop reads CAWSPGLAGGGETQYF. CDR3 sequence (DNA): TGTGCCTGGAGTCCGGGACTAGCGGGAGGAGGTGAGACCCAGTACTTC.

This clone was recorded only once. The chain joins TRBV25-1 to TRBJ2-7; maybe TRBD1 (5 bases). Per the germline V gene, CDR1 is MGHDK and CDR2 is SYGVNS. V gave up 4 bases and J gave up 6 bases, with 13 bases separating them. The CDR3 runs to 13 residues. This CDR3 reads CASSGAGIFEQYF. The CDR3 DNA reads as TGTGCCAGCAGTGGGGCAGGGATCTTCGAGCAGTACTTC.

The CDR3 reads CASSFQGAPGYTF. The DNA of the CDR3 is TGTGCCAGCAGCTTCCAGGGGGCGCCCGGCTACACCTTC. This rearrangement joins TRBV7-2 to TRBJ1-2; TRBD1 agrees at 8 bases. Losses at the gene ends were 3 bases for V and 8 bases for J; bases not matched to a gene: 5. Germline values: CDR1 SGHTA, CDR2 FQGNSA. There are 13 residues in the CDR3.

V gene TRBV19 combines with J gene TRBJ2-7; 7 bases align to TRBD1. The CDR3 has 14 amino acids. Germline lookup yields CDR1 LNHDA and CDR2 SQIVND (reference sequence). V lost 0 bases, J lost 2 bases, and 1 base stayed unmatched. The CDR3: CASSIDTGAYEQYF. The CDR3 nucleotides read TGTGCCAGTAGTATAGATACAGGGGCCTACGAGCAGTACTTC.